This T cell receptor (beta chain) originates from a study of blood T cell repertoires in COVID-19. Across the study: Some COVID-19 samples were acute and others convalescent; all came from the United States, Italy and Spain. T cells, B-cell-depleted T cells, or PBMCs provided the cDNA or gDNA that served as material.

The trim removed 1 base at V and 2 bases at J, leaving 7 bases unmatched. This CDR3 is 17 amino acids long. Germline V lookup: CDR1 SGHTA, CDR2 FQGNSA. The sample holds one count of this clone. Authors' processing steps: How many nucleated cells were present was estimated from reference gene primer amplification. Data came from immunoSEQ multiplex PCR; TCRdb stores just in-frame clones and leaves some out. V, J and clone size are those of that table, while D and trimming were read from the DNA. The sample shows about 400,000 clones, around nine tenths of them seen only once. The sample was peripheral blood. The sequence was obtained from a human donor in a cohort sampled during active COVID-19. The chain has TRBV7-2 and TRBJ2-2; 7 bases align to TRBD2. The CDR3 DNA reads TGTGCCAGCAGCTTAGGGGGCAAGCGGGATAACACCGGGGAGCTGTTTTTT. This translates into CASSLGGKRDNTGELFF.